One and the same sample provided the 21 T cell receptor beta chains below, sequenced in a study of cytomegalovirus exposure and HLA in healthy donors. The primer mix had 60 Vbeta and 13 Jbeta primers. The assay was immunoSEQ multiplex PCR, and TCRdb's table has in-frame clones only and misses some. The repertoire consists of over 40,000 clones, with about 85% occurring once and the leading ten covering roughly 8%. The sequencing sample was made of PBMCs. The receptor set was obtained from a woman in her forties in good health and CMV-seropositive.

This chain joins TRBV2 and TRBJ2-2; unclear D gene. CDR3 length: 16 amino acids. Trimming stripped 4 bases from V and 2 bases from J, with 14 bases between. Germline values: CDR1 SNHLY, CDR2 FYNNEI. The CDR3 region has the DNA TGTGCCAGCAGTGCTTACTACTATACTAACACCGGGGAGCTGTTTTTT. Encoded protein: CASSAYYYTNTGELFF.

The V and J genes are TRBV11-2 and TRBJ1-4, with 8 nucleotides matching TRBD1. J gave up 14 bases and V 5 bases, and 4 bases lay outside the gene matches. Germline assignment: CDR1 SGHAT and CDR2 FQNNGV. The CDR3 spans 11 residues. Written as DNA, the CDR3 is TGTGCCAGCAGCAAAAGACAGGGGCTGTTTTTT. It is translated as CASSKRQGLFF.

The DNA for the CDR3 is TGTGCCAGCAACATACAGGGTAATGGCTACACCTTC. It encodes CASNIQGNGYTF. The rearrangement uses TRBV7-9 and TRBJ1-2; the D gene is possibly TRBD1 (6 bases). The CDR3 sequence is 12 residues long. Germline CDR1 and CDR2: SEHNR and FQNEAQ (reference sequence). V lost 7 bases to trimming and J lost 6 bases, with 12 bases between them.

The CDR3 nucleotides read TGTGCCAGCAGCCCGACTACTCCACTCTACAATGAGCAGTTCTTC. Translation: CASSPTTPLYNEQFF. The chain uses TRBV28 and TRBJ2-1, with D perhaps matching TRBD2 (5 bases). The germline V gene has CDR1 MDHEN and CDR2 SYDVKM. This CDR3 contains 15 residues. Trimming stripped 6 bases from V and 3 bases from J, with 15 bases between.

The CDR3 loop reads CASGGPKNTGELFF. The CDR3 DNA reads as TGTGCCAGCGGCGGGCCGAAAAACACCGGGGAGCTGTTTTTT. The chain employs TRBV6-5 and TRBJ2-2; a weak D match, TRBD2 (5 bases). There are 14 residues in the CDR3. The germline V gene encodes CDR1 MNHEY and CDR2 SVGAGI. With 8 bases removed from V and 2 bases from J, the gap between germline ends came to 12 bases.

The rearrangement uses TRBV14 and TRBJ2-3; the match to TRBD2 covers 11 bases. CDR3 length: 15 residues. Germline V gene lookup returns CDR1 SGHDN and CDR2 FVKESK. The V gene end was trimmed by 2 bases and the J gene end by 4 bases; junction bases not matched to a gene: 2. The CDR3 DNA follows: TGTGCCAGCAGCCAAATAGCGGGAGGGGCAGATACGCAGTATTTT. Its protein product is CASSQIAGGADTQYF.

This clone was detected a few times. The chain carries TRBV18 and TRBJ2-3; 7 bases are a match to TRBD1. In germline, CDR1 is KGHSH, CDR2 LQKENI. Trimming removed 5 bases from V and 6 bases from J; junction bases left unmatched: 11. The CDR3 has 15 amino acids. This CDR3 reads CASSRTEGGRDTQYF. The CDR3 DNA is TGTGCCAGCTCAAGGACGGAAGGGGGCCGCGATACGCAGTATTTT.

This sequence joins TRBV2 and TRBJ1-5; D possibly corresponds to TRBD1 (5 bases). There are 14 residues in the CDR3. Per germline, CDR1 SNHLY and CDR2 FYNNEI. Trimming took off 1 base at V and 7 bases at J, with 11 bases between the two ends. The DNA of the CDR3 is TGTGCCAGCAGTGAAGGGCAGGGCCGGCAGCCCCAGCATTTT. Its protein is CASSEGQGRQPQHF.

The V and J genes are TRBV7-8 and TRBJ1-2; 11 positions match TRBD1. Germline V gives CDR1 SGHVS, CDR2 FQNEAQ. V lost 2 bases and J lost 1; bases outside the gene matches: 6. CDR3 length: 17 residues. Written as DNA, the CDR3 is TGTGCCAGCAGCTTACTTGGGACAGGGGGGGATAACTATGGCTACACCTTC. Translated, it gives CASSLLGTGGDNYGYTF.

The chain carries TRBV29-1 and TRBJ2-3; D is possibly TRBD1 (6 bases). V was shortened by 2 bases and J by 6 bases, with 18 bases between the two germline ends. There are 15 residues in the CDR3. From germline, CDR1 is SQVTM and CDR2 ANQGSEA. CDR3 residues: CSVEYQGRWWDTQYF. CDR3 bases: TGCAGCGTTGAATATCAGGGGCGCTGGTGGGATACGCAGTATTTT.

V is TRBV5-1 and J is TRBJ2-7; 8 bases fit TRBD2. Germline-derived CDR1 and CDR2 are SGHRS and YFSETQ. V lost 0 bases and J lost 4; bases outside the gene matches: 9. This CDR3 contains 16 residues. The CDR3 region is CASSLGSGKLAYEQYF. In nucleotides, the CDR3 is TGCGCCAGCAGCTTGGGTAGCGGGAAGCTCGCGTACGAGCAGTACTTC.

The gene calls are TRBV19 and TRBJ1-2; D uncertain. The V gene's germline CDR1 is LNHDA and CDR2 SQIVND (reference sequence). The V gene lost 3 bases and the J gene lost 1 base, with 12 bases spanning the gap. The CDR3 runs 15 residues. This CDR3 reads CASSIRRNNNYGYTF. CDR3 in DNA: TGTGCCAGTAGTATCCGCAGAAATAATAACTATGGCTACACCTTC. The complete variable domain, with remaining parts taken from reference TRBV19 and TRBJ1-2, reads DGGITQSPKYLFRKEGQNVTLSCEQNLNHDAMYWYRQDPGQGLRLIYYSQIVNDFQKGDIAEGYSVSREKKESFPLTVTSAQKNPTAFYLCASSIRRNNNYGYTFGSGTRLTVV.

The chain recombines TRBV16 with TRBJ2-7; TRBD2 aligns across 12 bases. CDR3 length equals 14 residues. Germline V gene data show CDR1 as KGHSY and CDR2 as FQNENV. V shed 4 bases and J 5 bases; nucleotides not matched to a gene: 3. In DNA form, the CDR3 reads TGTGCCAGCAGCCGGCGACTAGCGGGAGACGAGCAGTACTTC. Amino acid sequence: CASSRRLAGDEQYF.

The V gene is TRBV15, the J gene TRBJ2-3, with 9 bases fitting TRBD2. Germline CDR1 reads LNHNV; CDR2 reads YYDKDF (reference sequence). V lost 1 base to trimming and J lost 5 bases; unmatched junction nucleotides: 7. CDR3 length equals 16 residues. The CDR3 loop reads CATSRAPTSGEDTQYF. CDR3 in DNA: TGTGCCACCAGCAGAGCCCCGACTAGCGGCGAAGATACGCAGTATTTT.

Comment on this clone: One end of the junction varies from germline; a read error may be responsible. The chain is built from TRBV6-1 and TRBJ1-4; weak D call: TRBD1 (5 bases). This CDR3 region has 14 residues. Germline V gene lookup returns CDR1 MNHNS and CDR2 SASEGT. CDR3: CASSEGRGGEKGVF. The CDR3 coding sequence is TGTGCCAGCAGTGAAGGCCGGGGGGGGGAAAAAGGAGTTTTT.

In the case of this clone: A read error may produce the germline difference seen at one junction end. V gene TRBV14 combines with J gene TRBJ2-7; possibly TRBD1 for D (6 bases). CDR3 length: 13 residues. Germline CDR1 reads SGHDN; CDR2 reads FVKESK. CDR3 coding DNA: TGTTCCAGCAGCCCCTCACAGGGTGGGGAGCAGTACTTC. As protein: CSSSPSQGGEQYF.

By frequency in the sample, this clone is medium-sized (0.01 to 0.1%). The chain has TRBV5-1 and TRBJ2-7, with TRBD2 matching 9 bases. CDR1 is SGHRS and CDR2 is YFSETQ in the germline V gene. V trimming: 1 base; J trimming: 3 bases; junction bases outside the gene matches: 5. CDR3 length: 15 amino acids. CDR3 residues: CASSLRSGRVYEQYF. Written as DNA, the CDR3 is TGCGCCAGCAGCTTGCGTAGCGGGAGAGTCTACGAGCAGTACTTC.

J is TRBJ2-7 and V is TRBV20-1, with a weak D call TRBD2 (6 bases). This CDR3 contains 11 residues. Deletions cut 7 bases from V and 0 bases from J, with 7 bases between. In germline, CDR1 is DFQATT, CDR2 SNEGSKA (reference sequence). The CDR3 sequence is CSGGDSYEQYF. The CDR3 DNA is TGCAGTGGGGGGGACTCCTACGAGCAGTACTTC.

V is TRBV2 and J is TRBJ2-3; 12 bases line up with TRBD2. V lost 3 bases and J lost 2; bases outside the gene matches: 9. Germline lookup yields CDR1 SNHLY and CDR2 FYNNEI. The CDR3 loop spans 18 amino acids. CDR3 sequence: CASSDPSGGGWSTDTQYF. The CDR3 DNA reads as TGTGCCAGCAGTGACCCTAGCGGGGGGGGTTGGTCCACAGATACGCAGTATTTT.

V and J are TRBV11-2 and TRBJ2-1, with 11 bases matching TRBD2. This CDR3 is built from 15 residues. The J segment lost 3 bases and the V segment lost 5 bases, leaving 3 bases of the junction unmatched. From germline, CDR1 is SGHAT and CDR2 FQNNGV. The CDR3 nucleotides read TGTGCCAGCAGCCTGACTAGCGGGATCTACAATGAGCAGTTCTTC. It yields the protein CASSLTSGIYNEQFF. The full variable domain, its missing parts supplied by reference TRBV11-2 and TRBJ2-1, is EAGVAQSPRYKIIEKRQSVAFWCNPISGHATLYWYQQILGQGPKLLIQFQNNGVVDDSQLPKDRFSAERLKGVDSTLKIQPAKLEDSAVYLCASSLTSGIYNEQFFGPGTRLTVL.

The chain is built from TRBV28 and TRBJ2-5; D possibly corresponds to TRBD1 (7 bases). The CDR3 is made up of 15 amino acids. Trimming cost V 3 bases and J 2 bases, with 13 bases left between them. Germline CDR1 and CDR2: MDHEN and SYDVKM. The CDR3 bases are TGTGCCAGCAGTTTCCGGGGGACAGTACAAGAGACCCAGTACTTC. Residues: CASSFRGTVQETQYF.